This T cell receptor (beta chain) emerged from a study of cytomegalovirus exposure and HLA in healthy donors. On the study more broadly: Out of around 360 genotyped donors, about 80% belonged to the Caucasian-associated ancestry cluster. The study, taken as a whole, reports: According to reports, the classifier identified cytomegalovirus status with high specificity and sensitivity. The CMV antigen specificity of a few CMV-associated chains was confirmed through in vitro analysis. Overall, approximately 150 TCR beta chains were annotated as cytomegalovirus-associated.

The CDR3 is 14 residues long. Trimming shortened V by 3 bases and J by 4 bases, and 11 bases separated the two germline ends. CDR1 and CDR2 (germline): SNHLY, FYNNEI. In regard to this clone: Antigen unknown.

The PCR contained 60 Vbeta and 13 Jbeta primers. TCRdb's copy holds only in-frame clones and misses some; the assay was immunoSEQ multiplex PCR. This sample has around 230,000 clones, with 82% found just once. The chain employs TRBV2 and TRBJ2-3, with a possible D match to TRBD2 (6 bases). What was sequenced was PBMCs. The sequence was obtained from a man aged 35-49 years in good health and CMV-seropositive. CDR3 nucleotides: TGTGCCAGCAGTGATGCGGGGTGGGCAGATACGCAGTATTTT. This encodes CASSDAGWADTQYF.